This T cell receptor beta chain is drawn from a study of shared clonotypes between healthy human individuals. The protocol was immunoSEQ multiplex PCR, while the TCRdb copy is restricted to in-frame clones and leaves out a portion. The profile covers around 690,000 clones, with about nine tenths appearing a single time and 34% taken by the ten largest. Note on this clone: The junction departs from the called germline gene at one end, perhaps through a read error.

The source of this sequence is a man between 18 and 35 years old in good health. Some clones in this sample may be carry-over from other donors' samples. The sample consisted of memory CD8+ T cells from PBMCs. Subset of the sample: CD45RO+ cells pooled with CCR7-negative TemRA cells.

CDR3 DNA: TGTGCCAGCAGTTACACCCGACTAGCACCCCCTACCCCGGACTTC. Protein product: CASSYTRLAPPTPDF. The rearrangement joins TRBV6-5 to TRBJ2-7; 7 bases agree with TRBD2. This CDR3 has 15 residues. Germline V CDR1 and CDR2: MNHEY, SVGAGI.